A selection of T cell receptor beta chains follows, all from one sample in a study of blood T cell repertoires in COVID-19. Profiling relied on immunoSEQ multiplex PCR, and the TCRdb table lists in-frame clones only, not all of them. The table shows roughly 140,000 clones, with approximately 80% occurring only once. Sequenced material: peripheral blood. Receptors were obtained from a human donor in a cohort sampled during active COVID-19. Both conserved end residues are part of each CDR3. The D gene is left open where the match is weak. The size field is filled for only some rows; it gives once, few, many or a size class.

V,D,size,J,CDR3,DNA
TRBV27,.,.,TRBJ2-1,CASSFPDRPTYNEQFF,TGTGCCAGCAGTTTCCCCGACAGACCTACTTACAATGAGCAGTTCTTC
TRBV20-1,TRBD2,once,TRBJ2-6,CSASVLAGGPGANVLTF,TGCAGTGCTAGTGTCCTGGCGGGGGGGCCTGGGGCCAACGTCCTGACTTTC
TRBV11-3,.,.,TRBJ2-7,CASSLDGGGAAEQYF,TGTGCCAGCAGCTTAGATGGTGGGGGGGCCGCCGAGCAGTACTTC
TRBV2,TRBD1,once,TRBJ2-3,CANPRDRPCTDTQYF,TGTGCCAACCCCCGGGACAGACCCTGCACAGATACGCAGTATTTT
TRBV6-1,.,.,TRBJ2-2,CASSEDSSNTGELFF,TGTGCCAGCAGTGAAGACAGCTCGAACACCGGGGAGCTGTTTTTT
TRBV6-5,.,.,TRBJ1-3,CASSYRGASGNTIYF,TGTGCCAGCAGCTATCGGGGGGCTTCTGGAAACACCATATATTTT
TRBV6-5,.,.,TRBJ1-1,CASSYKAGNTEAFF,TGTGCCAGCAGTTACAAAGCGGGGAACACTGAAGCTTTCTTT
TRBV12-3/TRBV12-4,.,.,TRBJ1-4,CASSLSTVKLFF,TGTGCCAGCAGTTTATCCACGGTAAAACTGTTTTTT
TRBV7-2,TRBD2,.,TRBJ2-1,CASSLGTSGGAEQFF,TGTGCCAGCAGCTTAGGGACTAGCGGGGGGGCTGAGCAGTTCTTC
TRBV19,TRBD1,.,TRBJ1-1,CASSLDRGSEAFF,TGTGCCAGTAGTTTAGACAGGGGATCTGAAGCTTTCTTT
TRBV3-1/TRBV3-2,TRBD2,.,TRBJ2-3,CASSFPSGGSGDTQYF,TGTGCCAGCAGCTTCCCTAGCGGGGGGTCGGGGGATACGCAGTATTTT
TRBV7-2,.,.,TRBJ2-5,CASSSGGAWETQYF,TGTGCCAGCAGCTCTGGGGGGGCTTGGGAGACCCAGTACTTC
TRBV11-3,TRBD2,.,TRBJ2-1,CASSLGAGGSYNEQFF,TGTGCCAGCAGCTTAGGGGCGGGGGGTTCCTACAATGAGCAGTTCTTC
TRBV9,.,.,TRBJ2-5,CASSVDGGPGTQYF,TGTGCCAGCAGCGTAGATGGGGGCCCTGGGACCCAGTACTTC